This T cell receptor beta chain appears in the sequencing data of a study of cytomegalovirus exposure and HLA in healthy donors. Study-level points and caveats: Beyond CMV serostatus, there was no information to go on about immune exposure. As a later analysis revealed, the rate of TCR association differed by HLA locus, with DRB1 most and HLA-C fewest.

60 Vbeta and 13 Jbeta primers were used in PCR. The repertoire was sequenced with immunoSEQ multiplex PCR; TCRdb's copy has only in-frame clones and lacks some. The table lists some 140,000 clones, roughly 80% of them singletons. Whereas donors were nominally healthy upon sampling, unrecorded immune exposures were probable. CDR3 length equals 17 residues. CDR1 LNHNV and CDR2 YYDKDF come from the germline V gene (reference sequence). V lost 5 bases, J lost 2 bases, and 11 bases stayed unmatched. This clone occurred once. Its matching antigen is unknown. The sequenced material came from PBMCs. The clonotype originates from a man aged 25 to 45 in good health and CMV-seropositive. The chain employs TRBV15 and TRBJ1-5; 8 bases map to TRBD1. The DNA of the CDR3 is TGTGCCACCAGCCGACCTAGATTGGGACAGGGCAATCAGCCCCAGCATTTT. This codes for CATSRPRLGQGNQPQHF.